This entry lists 10 T cell receptor beta chains sequenced from one sample in a study of cytomegalovirus exposure and HLA in healthy donors. 60 Vbeta and 13 Jbeta primers were used in PCR. The method was immunoSEQ multiplex PCR; TCRdb's version includes in-frame clones alone and lacks a portion of them. The sample consists of approximately 160,000 clones, 65% to 80% of them appearing once. The sequenced sample was PBMCs. The receptors shown here come from a woman in her twenties or thirties in good health and CMV-seronegative.

This rearrangement joins TRBV28 to TRBJ2-7; 11 bases are shared with TRBD2. With V trimmed by 5 bases and J by 1 base, 4 bases remained unmatched. The CDR3 runs to 15 residues. CDR1 and CDR2 (germline): MDHEN, SYDVKM. CDR3 protein: CASSGPSGRSYEQYF. The CDR3 nucleotides read TGTGCCAGCAGTGGACCTAGCGGGAGGTCCTACGAGCAGTACTTC. Full variable domain (missing parts from reference TRBV28 and TRBJ2-7): DVKVTQSSRYLVKRTGEKVFLECVQDMDHENMFWYRQDPGLGLRLIYFSYDVKMKEKGDIPEGYSVSREKKERFSLILESASTNQTSMYLCASSGPSGRSYEQYFGPGTRLTVT.

In DNA, the CDR3 is TGTGCCAGCAGCTCCCCACAGGGGGCGCCTTACGAGCAGTACTTC. This sequence encodes CASSSPQGAPYEQYF. V is TRBV11-1 and J is TRBJ2-7, with 9 nucleotides matching TRBD1. Per the germline V gene, CDR1 is SGHAT and CDR2 is FQDESV (reference sequence). V dropped 4 bases and J dropped 4; count of bases not matched to a gene: 8. The CDR3 has 15 amino acids. Supplemented by reference TRBV11-1 and TRBJ2-7, the full variable domain reads EAEVAQSPRYKITEKSQAVAFWCDPISGHATLYWYRQILGQGPELLVQFQDESVVDDSQLPKDRFSAERLKGVDSTLKIQPAELGDSAMYLCASSSPQGAPYEQYFGPGTRLTVT.

The gene calls are TRBV21-1 and TRBJ2-5; the table calls TRBD2, which could not be checked here. TRBV21-1 is designated a pseudogene. The length of the CDR3 is 14 residues. The CDR3 DNA is TGTGCCAGCAGATACCCGGCGGCTCACCGGACCCAGTACTTC. Residues: CASRYPAAHRTQYF.

The rearrangement links TRBV2 to TRBJ1-4; possibly TRBD1 for D (5 bases). CDR1 SNHLY and CDR2 FYNNEI come from the germline V gene. The CDR3 is 13 amino acids. V lost 8 bases to trimming and J lost 8 bases, with 15 bases between them. The CDR3 reads CASLRTIGEKLFF. The DNA for the CDR3 is TGTGCCAGCTTACGGACAATAGGAGAAAAACTGTTTTTT.

The chain is built from TRBV5-1 and TRBJ2-1, with D uncertain. Trimming shortened V by 5 bases and J by 3 bases, and 15 bases separated the two germline ends. The length of the CDR3 is 15 residues. CDR1 is SGHRS, CDR2 YFSETQ, per germline. The CDR3 here is CASSPRRLRYNEQFF. The CDR3, as DNA: TGCGCCAGCAGTCCCCGGCGACTTCGCTACAATGAGCAGTTCTTC.

DNA for the CDR3: TGTGCCAGCAGCCGGACAGGGAACACCGGGGAGCTGTTTTTT. Translated, it gives CASSRTGNTGELFF. The gene calls are TRBV6-5 and TRBJ2-2, with 7 nucleotides matching TRBD1. Looked up from germline, CDR1 is MNHEY and CDR2 is SVGAGI. V trimming: 6 bases; J trimming: 1 base; junction bases outside the gene matches: 2. This CDR3 has 14 amino acids.

The chain couples TRBV7-3 to TRBJ1-1, with D perhaps TRBD1 (6 bases). This CDR3 is 15 amino acids long. CDR1 is SGHTA, CDR2 FQGTGA, per germline. Trimming cost V 5 bases and J 1 base, with 14 bases left between them. The CDR3 bases are TGTGCCAGCAGCGCGGACAGATTTGGGAACACTGAAGCTTTCTTT. Translated: CASSADRFGNTEAFF.

This clone has a single count. The chain carries TRBV6-6 and TRBJ1-5, with 7 bases aligning to TRBD1. Germline V gene data show CDR1 as MNHNY and CDR2 as SVGAGI (reference sequence). Unmatched junction bases numbered 2, after V lost 0 bases and J lost 0 bases. CDR3 length: 16 residues. The CDR3 coding sequence is TGTGCCAGCAGTTACTCCTCAGGGGGTAGCAATCAGCCCCAGCATTTT. Translating it yields CASSYSSGGSNQPQHF.

The chain employs TRBV30 and TRBJ2-3, with 13 bases identical to TRBD2. The CDR3 sequence is 16 residues long. The V segment lost 5 bases and the J segment 0 bases; nucleotides outside the gene matches: 5. Germline CDR1 GTSNPN, CDR2 SVGIG (reference sequence). The CDR3, as DNA: TGTGCCTGGCAGAGACTAGCGGGAGGAAGCACAGATACGCAGTATTTT. It codes for CAWQRLAGGSTDTQYF. Using reference TRBV30 and TRBJ2-3 for the parts outside the CDR3, the full variable domain is SQTIHQWPATLVQPVGSPLSLECTVEGTSNPNLYWYRQAAGRGLQLLFYSVGIGQISSEVPQNLSASRPQDRQFILSSKKLLLSDSGFYLCAWQRLAGGSTDTQYFGPGTRLTVL.

The chain couples TRBV19 to TRBJ2-1, with D unresolved. Trimming pared 5 bases from V and 2 bases from J, leaving 16 bases between. The germline CDR1 and CDR2 sequences are LNHDA and SQIVND (reference sequence). This CDR3 has 16 amino acids. CDR3 nucleotide sequence: TGTGCCAGTAGTCACCCCCGGAGTCCTACCTACAATGAGCAGTTCTTC. It yields the protein CASSHPRSPTYNEQFF.